The clone carrying this T cell receptor beta chain has just one count. Its antigen is not known. The data were taken from a study of cytomegalovirus exposure and HLA in healthy donors. Whole-study results and caveats: CMV antigen specificity was confirmed in vitro for a few CMV-associated chains. The study flagged about 150 TCR beta chains as cytomegalovirus-associated.

Produced via immunoSEQ multiplex PCR; TCRdb's table is partial and in-frame only. This table has roughly 57,000 clones, 93% appearing once. The sequenced sample consisted of PBMCs. This receptor was taken from a woman aged 18-30 years in good health and CMV-seropositive.

For the CDR3, the DNA is TGTGCCATCAGTGACGGGGTGGAGCGTGAGACCCAGTACTTC. Its translation: CAISDGVERETQYF. V and J are TRBV10-3 and TRBJ2-5; D is possibly TRBD2 (5 bases). Trimming pared 3 bases from V and 5 bases from J, leaving 13 bases between. This CDR3 spans 14 amino acids. Germline assignment: CDR1 ENHRY and CDR2 SYGVKD.